This T cell receptor (beta chain) was found in a study of cytomegalovirus exposure and HLA in healthy donors (dated by TCRdb to about 2017). About the full investigation: In an earlier analysis of approximately 640 of the donors, about 260 Gb of sequence data and roughly 100 million unique TCR beta sequences from 180 million or so T cells were reported. An early release covering roughly 640 HLA-typed donors comprised about 310 gigabases of sequencing data and 85 million or so unique TCR sequences. Of the 350 to 400 genotyped donors, 81% fell in the genetic ancestry cluster associated with self-reported Caucasian donors. The study aimed to test whether signatures of past pathogen exposure could be identified by cataloging public T cell receptors. The study profiled the T cell repertoires of about 720 subjects by immunosequencing and related them to cytomegalovirus serostatus. A separate validation cohort of more than 100 different subjects was used in addition to the 666-subject first cohort. High-throughput TCR immunosequencing, statistical association of individual TCRs with disease status, and machine learning were combined to predict cytomegalovirus infection status. A later analysis re-examined previously published TCR beta repertoires from hundreds of donors and added high-resolution HLA genotyping to investigate patterns of TCR occurrence. Rather than drawing on any new phenotypic data, the later analysis identified candidate immune exposures from TCR beta sequences and the way those sequences occurred across donors. In an earlier analysis of more than 550 of the donors, high-throughput TCR beta sequencing was used to judge whether each TCR beta V gene segment behaved as functional or pseudogenic. Donor age, sex, ethnicity and CMV serostatus were compiled together with the repertoire data. A later genetic analysis used genome-wide SNP genotypes for 398 of the 666 donors, treating that subset as a discovery cohort. Every discovery cohort repertoire had been produced on one sequencing platform. Both class I and class II loci were covered by HLA typing, at four-digit resolution. The number of typed donors differed by locus: about 620-640 for A, B, C, DRB1 and DQB1; some 540 for DQA1; approximately 610 for DPA1; and about 450 for DPB1. A handful of DR-DQ haplotypes were handled as single units for association and clustering because linkage in the cohort was strong. Among about 370 genotyped donors of the cohort, an average of approximately 220,000 unique TCR beta nucleotide sequences was sequenced per donor, of which roughly 17% were non-productive.

Library construction relied on the immunoSEQ multiplex PCR assay. The multiplex PCR relied on a mix of 60 forward primers for TCR Vbeta segments and 13 reverse primers for TCR Jbeta segments. A multiplex PCR assay on genomic DNA amplified the CDR3 region of rearranged TCR beta genes. Amplified TCR beta libraries were sequenced as 87-base-pair reads on the Illumina HiSeq System. For the original study's pipeline: A later analysis tallied roughly 80 million unique TCR beta chains across the 640 or so repertoires, and about 12 million of those chains were shared by two or more donors. Raw reads were error-corrected and collapsed into unique sequences by a nearest-neighbor algorithm in which closely related sequences were merged to remove PCR and sequencing errors. Alignment of CDR3 sequences to IMGT reference sequences was used to assign V, D and J gene segments. For a sequence to be retained, a match of at least six nucleotides to both a V gene segment and a J gene segment was required. A rearrangement counted as productive if the CDR3 had no stop codons and remained in frame with V and J, and every other rearrangement counted as non-productive. Following IMGT convention, CDR3 was defined as the stretch from the second conserved V-encoded cysteine up to the conserved J-encoded phenylalanine. The earlier analysis of some 550 of the donors excluded any sequence lacking an unambiguous match to a single V gene segment. In an earlier analysis of around 600 of the donors, V segments were called functional above 56.7% productive rearrangements and were called segregating when the between-donor standard deviation exceeded 5%. A statistical classification framework was developed to diagnose cytomegalovirus status using the catalog of TCR beta chain sequences. V and J gene assignment, in a later analysis, came from comparing TCR nucleotide sequences with IMGT/GENE-DB human TR gene sequences. In a later analysis, CDR3 sequences and most-parsimonious VDJ recombination scenarios were assigned using the TCRdist pipeline. In a later analysis, every TCR beta chain was defined by the combination of its CDR3 amino acid sequence and its V-gene family, and reads without a unique V-gene family were dropped. As a way to deal with suspected cross-contamination and a sequencing artifact, a later analysis dropped 450 to 600 nucleotide sequences that were highly shared and had low generation probability. A later analysis calculated a clonal expansion index for each public chain from normalized within-repertoire ranks of inferred template counts. In a later analysis, generation probabilities were computed with a VDJ recombination model fitted to out-of-frame rearrangements, and the resulting probabilities were checked against IGoR. A later analysis scored TCR-TCR, TCR-HLA and TCR-CMV co-occurrence with hypergeometric tests, applying a repertoire-size bias correction to TCR pairs. A later analysis estimated false discovery rates by permuting HLA or CMV assignments 20 times. In a later analysis, co-occurring TCRs were grouped using DBSCAN, with TCRdist sequence similarity added in when clustering inside HLA-allele-positive subsets. Co-occurrence clustering excluded repertoires with fewer than 30,000 or more than 120,000 public chains, plus five with anomalous nucleotide sharing. Imported from immuneACCESS, the table was reduced by TCRdb to in-frame sequences with V and J called. These copies leave out some clones; in studies compared against another copy, an unresolved V gene accounts for under half, and the cause of the remainder is not known. Clone size and V and J calls were adopted from that table, with D and trimming inferred from the DNA. Present in this sample are some 150,000 clones, approximately 70% of which were seen just once. The ten largest clones represent 2.5% of the sample.

Measured from the cysteine to the phenylalanine, the CDR3 is 18 residues long. The sequence is cut down to CDR3 DNA, 54 bases in frame from base 1. Per the germline V gene, LGHNA is the CDR1 and YSLEER is the CDR2. V is trimmed back by 3 bases and J by 5 bases, and the junction contains 15 bases that no gene match accounts for. Note on this clone: There is no known antigen for this receptor. Within one base of it there is no much larger clone, and no base qualities were kept.

The cohort comprised around 690 healthy bone marrow donors. At the time of sampling, every cohort member was nominally healthy, though immune exposures that went unrecorded were likely present. Of the 550 to 750 cohort members, fewer than 300 had positive CMV serostatus and approximately 400 had negative CMV serostatus, and CMV serostatus was not recorded for the donor. A peripheral blood sample was provided by each donor, and peripheral blood mononuclear cells were used for TCR beta sequencing. The Qiagen DNeasy Blood Extraction Kit was used to extract genomic DNA from the blood cell samples. Beyond this particular receptor, the publication reports: A few of the identified cytomegalovirus-associated TCR beta chains were confirmed in vitro to be specific for cytomegalovirus antigens. In a later analysis, most CMV-associated TCR beta chains were found to appear HLA-restricted, with HLA associations seemingly driven largely by CMV exposure. The sequencing pipeline was judged likely to have produced a cluster of highly shared sequence variants as a technical artifact. Several of the top co-occurrence clusters appeared to be linked to parvovirus B19, influenza, CMV and Epstein-Barr virus, according to a later analysis. CMV serostatus was the only immune exposure information available for the cohort. Because the 87-base-pair reads could not distinguish some IMGT-functional V segments, including TRBV6-2 and TRBV6-3, those segments were excluded. V-gene and J-gene trimming of TCR beta chains was associated with a missense DCLRE1C variant in a later genetic analysis, and the association was replicated in an independent cohort. Sequencing depth was assumed to be roughly uniform across donors in the presence/absence analyses, though that assumption may not hold. HLA typing was unavailable for some donors at each locus, so association tests used only the typed subset. Only TCR beta chains were sequenced in this cohort, and the absence of alpha or paired-chain data limited detectable features. Assigning TCR associations to individual alleles was difficult when HLA alleles, especially DR and DQ, strongly co-occurred. A total of fewer than 200 TCR beta chains were listed by the study as associated with cytomegalovirus. Linkage disequilibrium might explain the correlated functional status among segregating V segments, but an unknown experimental factor could not be excluded. Specific HLA alleles were associated with 15,000 to 20,000 TCR beta sequences at a false discovery rate of 0.05 in a later analysis. The classifier was reported to diagnose cytomegalovirus status with high specificity and sensitivity in both the original cohort and the validation cohort. According to a later genetic analysis, donors in an Asian-associated ancestry cluster had fewer N-insertions in productive TCRs than the approximately 690-donor mean. About 17 rarely observed V segments, including chromosome 9 orphons, were excluded from the earlier analysis of 550 to 700 of the donors because counts were too low. A later analysis found that TCR association rates varied across HLA loci, with DRB1 alleles showing the most associated TCRs and HLA-C alleles the fewest. Across donors, most TCR sequences were observed very rarely, whereas some public TCRs were present in many individuals. In a later analysis, HLA-associated TCR beta chains showed more clonal expansion and lower generation probabilities than non-associated chains that were equally common. A further reported finding was that TCR beta sequences accurately predicted the HLA-A and HLA-B alleles for most subjects in the first cohort. In an earlier analysis of roughly 500 of the donors, most TCR beta V segments appeared in productive rearrangements about 87% or about 30% of the time, broadly matching IMGT annotations. It was suggested by the authors that the approach could potentially be generalized to other disease states and immunological phenotypes.

The V and J genes are TRBV4-3 and TRBJ2-3, with 9 bases aligning to TRBD2. The sample was PBMCs. The source is a human donor in good health. The DNA sequence is given as TGCGCCAGCAGCCAGTCTCCGGGAATAGCGGGGGCGGGAGATACGCAGTATTTT. This gives the protein CASSQSPGIAGAGDTQYF.